This T cell receptor (beta chain) is drawn from a study of pediatric ulcerative colitis. General study results and limits: Total lymphocyte DNA, not sorted subsets, was the template.

From germline, CDR1 is LNHDA and CDR2 SQIVND (reference sequence). The CDR3 covers 15 residues. V was pared by 3 bases and J by 8 bases, with 5 bases of the junction left unmatched. A word on this clone: Its antigen is undetermined.

Ulcerative colitis patients received no immunosuppressive medication before the diagnostic colonoscopy. Here immunoSEQ multiplex PCR was the method, and the copy in TCRdb shows in-frame clones only, minus some. The sample holds roughly 70,000 clones; roughly nine tenths are singletons and the top ten take roughly 3%. The chain carries TRBV19 and TRBJ2-4; TRBD1 matches at 12 bases. This clonotype was sampled from a boy aged 5-17 years with severe ulcerative colitis. The source material was blood. The CDR3 bases are TGTGCCAGTAGTATGGGACAGGGGGCGTCGGACATTCAGTACTTC. Protein sequence: CASSMGQGASDIQYF.